These T cell receptor beta chains were read from a single sample in a study of T-cell reconstitution after alpha-beta-depleted transplantation in children. TCRdb used MiXCR to reprocess the PCR reads, holding one entry per CDR3 protein. The data show about 610,000 distinct CDR3 sequences, 20% to 30% seen once. The sample was PBMCs, taken before TCRalphabeta/CD19-depleted stem cell transplant. The receptors originated from a boy under two years old with Wiskott-Aldrich syndrome, due to receive a stem cell transplant. The CDR3 runs from the conserved cysteine through the conserved F or W.

V gene | CDR3 length | CDR3 protein
TRBV6-1 | 17 | CASSEIAGLSSYNEQFF
TRBV27 | 17 | CASSLTSGRATTGELFF
TRBV20-1 | 15 | CSARDLGATDNEQFF
TRBV20-1 | 15 | CSARVTQANTGELFF
TRBV15 | 17 | CATSRGRGSSGANVLTF
TRBV12-3/TRBV12-4 | 15 | CASSLVGASGNTIYF
TRBV7-3 | 14 | CASSNPAANNEQFF
TRBV5-1 | 12 | CASSLIRDTQYF
TRBV29-1 | 13 | CSVDGTGLNEQFF
TRBV7-2 | 16 | CASSLVGTSGHNEQFF
TRBV18 | 15 | CASSPVAAAQETQYF
TRBV7-9 | 13 | CASSSPRDSRLFF
TRBV27 | 13 | CASSLVFYNEQFF
TRBV25-1 | 16 | CASSTPGTSGSYEQFF
TRBV7-2 | 16 | CASSLPPGDINSPLHF
TRBV3-1 | 16 | CASSQDGLVGTDTQYF
TRBV3-1 | 14 | CASSQVPSSGKQYF
TRBV20-1 | 13 | CSANRGSGYEQYF
TRBV19 | 15 | CASSIGPGSYNEQFF
TRBV7-2 | 15 | CASSSAGISYNEQFF
TRBV20-1 | 14 | CSARLMGGNEKLFF
TRBV27 | 13 | CASCLDFGSPLHF
TRBV3-1 | 15 | CASSLGSGNLNEQFF
TRBV10-3 | 11 | CANGEVGEQYF
TRBV5-1 | 18 | CASSLVLITSGSSETQYF
TRBV3-1 | 12 | CASSVFNEKLFF
TRBV9 | 12 | CASREGQGPAFF
TRBV12-3/TRBV12-4 | 15 | CASSLRTSGANVLTF
TRBV11-2 | 13 | CASSHPAAFEQYF
TRBV7-9 | 12 | CASRRENTEAFF
TRBV21-1 | 15 | CASSNTGPTQETQYF
TRBV4-2 | 16 | CASSRTPGASQETQYF
TRBV12-3/TRBV12-4 | 14 | CASSLGRGSDTQYF
TRBV11-2 | 15 | CASSSTGISGNTIYF
TRBV7-8 | 15 | CASSRSGRVVNEQFF
TRBV20-1 | 11 | CSARKGRGQFF
TRBV5-5 | 16 | CASSSLAGVGENIQYF
TRBV5-1 | 16 | CASSLAAGHSYNEQFF
TRBV3-1 | 14 | CASSQKSAAGELFF
TRBV21-1 | 20 | CASSLIGGLAGRGNTGELFF
TRBV7-9 | 15 | CASSPRGLGGETQYF
TRBV9 | 14 | CASSVAPRSHEQYF
TRBV5-1 | 14 | CASSSPSLWDTQYF
TRBV29-1 | 12 | CSVRTNTDTQYF
TRBV6-4 | 15 | CASSDSSRGGNTIYF
TRBV12-3/TRBV12-4 | 14 | CASSLAENRNEQFF
TRBV5-6 | 15 | CASTRTREPYNEQFF
TRBV20-1 | 14 | CSALPGTKQETQYF
TRBV9 | 16 | CASSGIGTGSPNEQFF
TRBV20-1 | 14 | CSARDRSGGEKLFF
TRBV4-1 | 15 | CASSQGGAGGPEAFF